The next 25 T cell receptor beta chains were all read from a single sample in a study of shared clonotypes between healthy human individuals. Some clones are missing from TCRdb's copy, which holds only in-frame ones; the method was immunoSEQ multiplex PCR. The repertoire holds millions of clones, 80% to 95% seen once, with about 0.39% in the top ten. Sequencing used naive CD4+ T cells from PBMCs. Regarding subset: CD45RA+ positively selected. The receptors derive from a young man in good health. Some clones in this sample may be carry-over from other donors' samples.

This clone came up once. The chain is built from TRBV9 and TRBJ2-2; 9 nucleotides agree with TRBD2. The CDR3 length is 16 residues. Trimming at V came to 2 bases and at J to 6 bases, leaving 8 bases not matched to a gene. CDR1 and CDR2 from the germline V gene are SGDLS and YYNGEE. Here the CDR3 reads CASSVLIAGEPGELFF. The CDR3 DNA reads as TGTGCCAGCAGCGTCCTAATAGCGGGAGAACCCGGGGAGCTGTTTTTT.

This chain connects TRBV7-2 to TRBJ2-3, with D perhaps TRBD1 (6 bases). The ends were cut back, 5 bases at V and 2 bases at J, with 17 bases in the middle. The CDR3 contains 16 residues. CDR1 is SGHTA and CDR2 is FQGNSA in the germline V gene. The CDR3 DNA sequence: TGTGCCAGCAGCCAATTTACAGGGAGAACCACAGATACGCAGTATTTT. Translation: CASSQFTGRTTDTQYF.

The rearrangement links TRBV6-5 to TRBJ2-7; D remains unclear. The CDR3 runs to 14 residues. The germline gives CDR1 MNHEY, CDR2 SVGAGI. The V and J ends lost 0 bases and 0 bases respectively, with 6 bases between them. In DNA, the CDR3 is TGTGCCAGCAGTTACTCGCCGAACTCCTACGAGCAGTACTTC. Its protein is CASSYSPNSYEQYF.

The chain recombines TRBV19 with TRBJ2-5; D possibly corresponds to TRBD2 (6 bases). V was shortened by 10 bases and J by 4 bases, with 19 bases between the two germline ends. The CDR3 consists of 14 residues. From germline, CDR1 is LNHDA and CDR2 SQIVND (reference sequence). The CDR3 region has the DNA TGTGCCACCCGAAATCGGGGGAGTGGAGAGACCCAGTACTTC. Translating gives CATRNRGSGETQYF.

The chain joins TRBV7-3 to TRBJ2-2; D call uncertain. From germline, CDR1 is SGHTA and CDR2 FQGTGA. The CDR3 runs to 16 residues. The germline V and J ends were trimmed by 6 bases and 0 bases, with 14 bases remaining between them. DNA for the CDR3: TGTGCCAGCAGTGCTGGGATTCCTGCGAACACCGGGGAGCTGTTTTTT. Translated: CASSAGIPANTGELFF.

The chain links TRBV4-1 to TRBJ2-1; 10 nucleotides match TRBD2. Unmatched junction bases numbered 7, after V lost 5 bases and J lost 3 bases. The CDR3 totals 16 residues. The germline V gene has CDR1 MGHRA and CDR2 YSYEKL. The CDR3: CASSSGLAEYYNEQFF. The DNA of the CDR3 is TGCGCCAGCAGCTCAGGACTAGCGGAGTACTACAATGAGCAGTTCTTC.

The V gene is TRBV13, the J gene TRBJ2-3; D might be TRBD1 (6 bases). Trimming took off 1 base at V and 5 bases at J, with 13 bases between the two ends. The germline V gene encodes CDR1 PRHDT and CDR2 FYEKMQ (reference sequence). The CDR3 is made up of 15 amino acids. The CDR3 region is CASSLVGQGGDTQYF. In DNA, the CDR3 is TGTGCCAGCAGCTTAGTAGGACAAGGGGGAGATACGCAGTATTTT.

The chain links TRBV28 to TRBJ2-2; 7 bases are a match to TRBD1. V gave up 10 bases and J gave up 2 bases; unmatched junction bases: 4. The CDR3 totals 13 residues. CDR1 and CDR2 from the germline V gene are MDHEN and SYDVKM. The CDR3 is CATGQANTGELFF. DNA of the CDR3: TGTGCCACCGGACAGGCAAACACCGGGGAGCTGTTTTTT.

The chain joins TRBV7-9 to TRBJ2-2; 11 bases fit TRBD2. The CDR3 runs 16 residues. Germline trimming cut 3 bases from V and 4 bases from J; bases unmatched to any gene: 4. The V gene's germline CDR1 is SEHNR and CDR2 FQNEAQ (reference sequence). CDR3 coding DNA: TGTGCCAGCAGCTTTACCGGGACTAGCGGCACCGGGGAGCTGTTTTTT. It codes for CASSFTGTSGTGELFF.

The chain links TRBV5-1 to TRBJ1-1; perhaps TRBD1 as D (5 bases). This CDR3 is built from 13 residues. V lost 4 bases and J lost 7, with 14 bases in between. Germline lookup yields CDR1 SGHRS and CDR2 YFSETQ. CDR3 residues: CASSTGLGGEAFF. The CDR3 DNA is TGCGCCAGCAGCACGGGACTGGGAGGTGAAGCTTTCTTT. Combining the CDR3 with reference TRBV5-1 and TRBJ1-1 gives the whole variable domain KAGVTQTPRYLIKTRGQQVTLSCSPISGHRSVSWYQQTPGQGLQFLFEYFSETQRNKGNFPGRFSGRQFSNSRSEMNVSTLELGDSALYLCASSTGLGGEAFFGQGTRLTVV.

The gene calls are TRBV28 and TRBJ1-5; possible D gene TRBD1, 6 bases. The ends were cut back, 3 bases at V and 3 bases at J, with 18 bases in the middle. The CDR3 is made up of 17 amino acids. In germline, CDR1 is MDHEN, CDR2 SYDVKM. Written as DNA, the CDR3 is TGTGCCAGCAGTTTCGTACAGGGTTCTACTCTCAATCAGCCCCAGCATTTT. Its protein is CASSFVQGSTLNQPQHF.

About this clone: The sample carries other DNA sequences with the same CDR3. V gene TRBV29-1 combines with J gene TRBJ2-7; the D is unclear. Deletions cut 4 bases from V and 2 bases from J, with 9 bases between. Germline assignment: CDR1 SQVTM and CDR2 ANQGSEA. The CDR3 consists of 12 residues. The CDR3 bases are TGCAGCGTTGGCACGGTCCCCTACGAGCAGTACTTC. As protein: CSVGTVPYEQYF.

Of note for this clone: Within the sample, other DNA sequences also encode this same CDR3. The chain combines TRBV19 with TRBJ2-7; 10 bases match TRBD2. Germline loops: CDR1 LNHDA, CDR2 SQIVND (reference sequence). J gave up 3 bases and V 6 bases, and 5 bases lay outside the gene matches. The CDR3 spans 14 residues. The CDR3 region is CASSRTSGNYEQYF. In DNA form, the CDR3 reads TGTGCCAGTAGCCGGACTAGCGGTAACTACGAGCAGTACTTC.

The chain has TRBV5-4 and TRBJ2-1; 13 bases are a match to TRBD2. Unmatched junction bases numbered 16, after V lost 5 bases and J lost 8 bases. This CDR3 comprises 18 residues. CDR1 is SGHNT, CDR2 YYREEE, per germline (reference sequence). The CDR3 region has the DNA TGTGCCAGCAGATCCGGGACTAGCGGGACGGGGGCCCCGGATGAGCAGTTCTTC. It encodes CASRSGTSGTGAPDEQFF.

The chain recombines TRBV6-5 with TRBJ2-4; no firm D call. The germline V gene has CDR1 MNHEY and CDR2 SVGAGI. The CDR3 sequence is 13 residues long. Trimming stripped 2 bases from V and 9 bases from J, with 11 bases between. The CDR3 is CASSYEAKGIQYF. In nucleotides, the CDR3 is TGTGCCAGCAGTTACGAGGCCAAGGGCATTCAGTACTTC.

The chain couples TRBV7-8 to TRBJ2-7; D is perhaps TRBD1 (6 bases). The CDR3 sequence is 15 residues long. CDR1 SGHVS and CDR2 FQNEAQ come from the germline V gene. With 5 bases removed from V and 2 bases from J, the gap between germline ends came to 16 bases. CDR3: CASSVGVRGTYEQYF. Written as DNA, the CDR3 is TGTGCCAGCAGCGTGGGAGTCAGGGGAACCTACGAGCAGTACTTC.

This chain connects TRBV6-4 to TRBJ1-2, with D unresolved. Trimming pared 4 bases from V and 5 bases from J, leaving 14 bases between. The CDR3 spans 14 residues. The germline V gene has CDR1 MRHNA and CDR2 SNTAGT. CDR3 protein: CASSAGPVGYGYTF. The DNA for the CDR3 is TGTGCCAGCAGTGCAGGCCCGGTCGGATATGGCTACACCTTC.

This rearrangement joins TRBV9 to TRBJ2-2, with 8 bases fitting TRBD2. Germline lookup yields CDR1 SGDLS and CDR2 YYNGEE. The ends lost 2 bases at V and 6 bases at J; junction bases unmatched: 6. The CDR3 contains 15 residues. CDR3 protein: CASSVSGSLPGELFF. The CDR3, as DNA: TGTGCCAGCAGCGTGAGCGGGAGCCTTCCCGGGGAGCTGTTTTTT.

The rearrangement joins TRBV11-2 to TRBJ1-2; D gene uncertain. Trimming removed 1 base from V and 6 bases from J, with 15 bases in between. Germline-derived CDR1 and CDR2 are SGHAT and FQNNGV. The CDR3 contains 15 residues. Here the CDR3 DNA reads TGTGCCAGCAGCTTAGGTAGGGCCGCCCCGGATGGCTACACCTTC. As protein: CASSLGRAAPDGYTF.

The V call is TRBV6-5, the J call TRBJ2-2, with 7 bases aligning to TRBD2. The CDR3 has 15 residues. Germline lookup yields CDR1 MNHEY and CDR2 SVGAGI. J lost 4 bases, V lost 6 bases, and 8 bases had no gene match. The CDR3 spells CASSRGRKGTGELFF. The CDR3 bases are TGTGCCAGCAGCCGCGGGAGAAAGGGCACCGGGGAGCTGTTTTTT.

The V call is TRBV5-8, the J call TRBJ1-1; the D gene is possibly TRBD1 (6 bases). Trimming pared 2 bases from V and 5 bases from J, leaving 10 bases between. Germline CDR1 and CDR2: SGHTS and YDEGEE. This CDR3 contains 13 residues. In DNA, the CDR3 is TGTGCCAGCAGCTTACAGGGTCAGACTGAAGCTTTCTTT. It yields the protein CASSLQGQTEAFF.

This chain connects TRBV6-5 to TRBJ2-6, with D perhaps TRBD1 (5 bases). Germline V gives CDR1 MNHEY, CDR2 SVGAGI. Trimming took off 6 bases at V and 3 bases at J, with 6 bases between the two ends. CDR3 length equals 13 residues. The CDR3 protein is CASRTVGANVLTF. In nucleotides, the CDR3 is TGTGCCAGCAGGACAGTTGGGGCCAACGTCCTGACTTTC.

The chain joins TRBV5-6 to TRBJ2-7; D gene unclear. The CDR3 contains 11 residues. Looked up from germline, CDR1 is SGHDT and CDR2 is YYEEEE. The V end lost 7 bases, the J end lost 5 bases, and 10 bases lay between the germline ends. CDR3 region: CASQVGNEQYF. The CDR3 DNA follows: TGTGCCAGCCAGGTGGGTAACGAGCAGTACTTC.

The gene calls are TRBV5-1 and TRBJ1-1; TRBD1 matches at 8 bases. J lost 7 bases, V lost 3 bases, and 8 bases had no gene match. The germline V gene encodes CDR1 SGHRS and CDR2 YFSETQ. The length of the CDR3 is 14 residues. The CDR3 nucleotides are TGCGCCAGCAGCTCTGGACAGGGAGGAGGTGAAGCTTTCTTT. This sequence encodes CASSSGQGGGEAFF.

The rearrangement uses TRBV9 and TRBJ2-7; the D is unclear. V was trimmed by 4 bases and J by 7 bases, leaving 9 bases between them. The CDR3 has 11 amino acids. Germline V gives CDR1 SGDLS, CDR2 YYNGEE. This chain's CDR3 is CASSPSREQYF. In DNA form, the CDR3 reads TGTGCCAGCAGCCCAAGCAGGGAGCAGTACTTC.